What follows are 6 T cell receptor beta chains derived from one specimen sequenced in a study of blood T cells in healthy people across ages. The use of a sample-barcoded 5' primer and a J-beta primer mix characterized a second PCR of roughly 6 to 12 cycles. TCRdb ran MiXCR on the 5' RACE reads and lists one entry per CDR3 protein. The repertoire holds about 380,000 distinct CDR3 sequences, 45% to 60% seen once, with roughly 51% in the top ten. Sequenced input: blood. The receptors come from a man aged 60 to 75 in good health.

With respect to this clonotype: Being one base from a much bigger clone, this may be a read error. This chain uses TRBV4-2 with TRBJ2-7, with unresolved D. V was cut by 0 bases and J by 2 bases, with 8 bases left in between. This CDR3 contains 14 residues. Germline CDR1 reads LGHNA; CDR2 reads YNFKEQ. CDR3 loop: CASSQDGWTYEQYF. CDR3 DNA: TGTGCCAGCAGCCAAGATGGGTGGACCTACGAGCAGTACTTC.

The rearrangement links TRBV7-2 to TRBJ2-3; 9 nucleotides match TRBD2. Trimming took 7 bases from V and 2 from J; bases not matched to a gene: 7. The CDR3 is made up of 15 amino acids. Germline-derived CDR1 and CDR2 are SGHTA and FQGNSA. Here the CDR3 reads CASIPGGGATDTQYF. For the CDR3, the DNA is TGTGCCAGCATCCCGGGCGGGGGGGCCACAGATACGCAGTATTTT. Full variable domain (missing parts from reference TRBV7-2 and TRBJ2-3): GAGVSQSPSNKVTEKGKDVELRCDPISGHTALYWYRQSLGQGLEFLIYFQGNSAPDKSGLPSDRFSAERTGGSVSTLTIQRTQQEDSAVYLCASIPGGGATDTQYFGPGTRLTVL.

There are many counts of this clonotype. The chain couples TRBV6-2 or TRBV6-3 to TRBJ2-6; D is ambiguous. Trimming stripped 3 bases from V and 1 base from J, with 7 bases between. Germline loops: CDR1 MNHEY, CDR2 SVGEGT. The CDR3 totals 15 residues. The CDR3 reads CASSYGQSGANVLTF. CDR3 bases: TGTGCCAGCAGTTATGGCCAGTCTGGGGCCAACGTCCTGACTTTC.

The chain joins TRBV6-5 to TRBJ2-6; D unresolved. This CDR3 contains 14 residues. Trimming left V 2 bases short and J 1 base short, with 3 bases between. From germline, CDR1 is MNHEY and CDR2 SVGAGI. The DNA of the CDR3 is TGTGCCAGCAGTTACACGTCTGGGGCCAACGTCCTGACTTTC. This codes for CASSYTSGANVLTF.

The chain carries TRBV20-1 and TRBJ1-2; 10 bases are a match to TRBD1. The germline gives CDR1 DFQATT, CDR2 SNEGSKA (reference sequence). The CDR3 extends over 14 amino acids. V shed 7 bases, J shed 8 bases, and the junction held 13 bases outside the gene matches. CDR3 protein: CSVAVPGTGVGYTF. DNA of the CDR3: TGCAGTGTAGCGGTACCCGGGACAGGGGTAGGCTACACCTTC.

In this sample, this clonotype turned up a few times. The chain recombines TRBV3-1 with TRBJ2-5; D uncertain. The ends were cut back, 0 bases at V and 11 bases at J, with 16 bases in the middle. Germline CDR1 is LGHDT and CDR2 is YNNKEL (reference sequence). There are 14 residues in the CDR3. In DNA, the CDR3 is TGTGCCAGCAGCCAAGATGATGCTGGGTTCAAGCAGTACTTC. Protein product: CASSQDDAGFKQYF.